This T cell receptor beta chain was captured by sequencing in a study of glioma-infiltrating T cells after dendritic cell vaccination. Study observations and caveats: Estimated pretreatment TIL content predicted outcome after dendritic cell vaccination. The cohort had few patients with full blood and tumor sets. TCR clonality showed no direct relationship with survival.

The CDR3 totals 14 residues. Germline loops: CDR1 SGDLS, CDR2 YYNGEE. Turning to this clone: Its antigen is not identified. An end of the junction does not agree with germline; a read error may underlie this.

The primer mix had 60 V beta and 13 J beta primers. The repertoire was sequenced with immunoSEQ multiplex PCR; TCRdb's copy has only in-frame clones and lacks some. The table records roughly 50,000 clones, about 91% of them present only once. Time point meaning: after dendritic cell vaccination, including at tumor progression/relapse. The chain carries TRBV9 and TRBJ1-1; a possible D gene is TRBD1 (6 bases). The source was blood, collected after dendritic cell vaccination. This clonotype was obtained from a human donor with glioblastoma. The CDR3 is CACSVAGVNTEAFF. The CDR3 region has the DNA TGTGCCTGCAGCGTCGCAGGGGTGAACACTGAAGCTTTCTTT.